This T cell receptor (beta chain) was retrieved from a study of OX40 agonist ivuxolimab in advanced cancers. Study details: Patients receiving dose escalation had hepatocellular carcinoma, melanoma, renal cell or head and neck cancer.

TCRdb's copy holds only in-frame clones and misses some; the assay was immunoSEQ multiplex PCR. The sample records some 60,000 clones, 91% being singletons. Turning to this clone: Its cognate antigen is unknown.

The V end lost 8 bases, the J end lost 1 base, and 5 bases lay between the germline ends. This CDR3 contains 11 residues. The V gene's germline CDR1 is LNHDA and CDR2 SQIVND (reference sequence). Broader study findings: At doses 0.1 to 3.0 mg/kg, CD4+ and CD8+ clones expanded. Several nonresponders also turned out to have low normalized T-cell clonal expansion. Among T cells, CD8+ cells averaged more expanded clones than CD4+ cells.

The sequencing here drew on CD4+ or CD8+ T cells sorted from blood, taken in a trial of the OX40 agonist ivuxolimab. This chain uses TRBV19 with TRBJ1-1; D not certain. The clonotype was recovered from an adult with an advanced solid tumor such as melanoma, head and neck, liver or kidney cancer. The CDR3 loop is CASHKNTEAFF. Here the CDR3 DNA reads TGTGCCAGTCATAAGAACACTGAAGCTTTCTTT.